This record concerns one T cell receptor (beta chain) sequence. Its antigen is not identified. This entry belongs to a study of T cell responses to AZD1222 COVID-19 vaccine. Across the whole study: The study pooled second doses at about 4 or about 12 weeks. General observations from the study: Without day 14 samples, only post-peak T cell repertoires were studied. In the spike-specific TCR repertoire, nearly half reportedly target unmutated variant regions. A mostly white British donor set with more females was recruited, and clonal diversity was possibly underestimated.

TCRdb's copy holds only in-frame clones and misses some; the assay was immunoSEQ multiplex PCR. The sample lists under 85,000 clones; 70% to 90% were seen once. This receptor was obtained from an adult in good health. This sample comprised peripheral blood, obtained on day 0 of AZD1222 vaccination.

CDR3 nucleotide sequence: TGCGCCAGCAGTCCGGGACAGACTTTTAAGTCTAACTATGGCTACACCTTC. Protein sequence: CASSPGQTFKSNYGYTF. The chain has TRBV10-1 and TRBJ1-2, with 7 bases matching TRBD1. Germline V gene sequence: CDR1 WNHNN, CDR2 SYGVQD (reference sequence). With 5 bases clipped from V and 0 bases from J, the junction kept 12 bases outside the gene matches. CDR3 length: 17 amino acids.